This TCR beta chain was obtained from a study of naive and memory T cell subsets. Study-level results: The power law exponent of TCR abundance differed between naive and memory cells. Possibly reflecting memory cells re-expressing CD45RA, a few larger clonotypes occurred in naive repertoires, especially CD8. Over 95% of naive TCR sequences appeared only once after error correction, unlike memory subsets.

As concerns this clonotype: Its antigen is as yet unknown.

From the second PCR step, alpha and beta chains were amplified apart. CMV status came from CD4+ T cell IFNgamma after overnight CMV lysate stimulation of fresh PBMCs. Two oligonucleotides, mixed equimolar, formed the beta constant-region primer covering TRBC1 and TRBC2. Nested alpha and beta constant-region primers with the SP2 primer drove four PCR rounds on ligated cDNA. One entry per CDR3 protein results from TCRdb running MiXCR on the UMI-ligation and nested PCR reads. The sample has 120,000 to 150,000 distinct CDR3 sequences, around 21% seen once. The sequence came from a human donor in good health. Sequenced sample: naive CD8+ T cells from blood.

The CDR3 bases are TGTGCCAGCAGAGCTGCGGGCAGGCTGCCCCATGAGCAGTTCTTC. Translating it yields CASRAAGRLPHEQFF. The chain has TRBV27 and TRBJ2-1, with D maybe TRBD2 (5 bases). Germline values: CDR1 MNHEY, CDR2 SMNVEV (reference sequence). CDR3 length: 15 residues. The germline V and J ends were trimmed by 6 bases and 8 bases, with 20 bases remaining between them.